The 25 T cell receptor beta chains in this list originate from one sample, sequenced in a study of radiotherapy plus CTLA-4 blockade in lung cancer. Clones were sequenced by immunoSEQ multiplex PCR, and TCRdb holds only the in-frame ones, with some missing. The table includes approximately 94,000 clones, 80% to 85% detected once. The sample consisted of peripheral blood, taken from a patient treated with radiotherapy plus ipilimumab. All receptors derive from a human donor with non-small cell lung cancer that progressed on radiotherapy plus ipilimumab.

V usage is TRBV9 and J usage is TRBJ2-7, with 7 positions matching TRBD2. Germline CDR1 SGDLS, CDR2 YYNGEE. The CDR3 loop spans 15 amino acids. Trimming took 0 bases from V and 3 from J; bases not matched to a gene: 6. In DNA form, the CDR3 reads TGTGCCAGCAGCGTAGCTGCGACTAGCTACTACGAGCAGTACTTC. Its protein product is CASSVAATSYYEQYF.

The V gene is TRBV18, the J gene TRBJ2-1, with D possibly matching TRBD1 (6 bases). This CDR3 contains 17 residues. V lost 1 base and J lost 4, with 17 bases in between. The germline gives CDR1 KGHSH, CDR2 LQKENI. The CDR3 is CASSPRLDSGRYNEQFF. DNA of the CDR3: TGTGCCAGCTCACCACGGCTGGACAGCGGTCGTTACAATGAGCAGTTCTTC.

The sample holds one count of this clone. The chain combines TRBV30 with TRBJ1-1; a weak D match, TRBD1 (5 bases). Germline V gives CDR1 GTSNPN, CDR2 SVGIG (reference sequence). The V end lost 0 bases, the J end lost 5 bases, and 19 bases lay between the germline ends. The CDR3 spans 16 residues. The DNA for the CDR3 is TGTGCCTGGAGTGTAAGGACACAAATCCTTGGGACTGAAGCTTTCTTT. This encodes CAWSVRTQILGTEAFF.

This chain uses TRBV20-1 with TRBJ2-1; possibly TRBD2 for D (6 bases). This CDR3 has 11 amino acids. The germline V gene encodes CDR1 DFQATT and CDR2 SNEGSKA (reference sequence). This CDR3 reads CSTSEGPEQFF. CDR3 nucleotides: TGCAGCACCTCGGAGGGGCCTGAGCAGTTCTTC.

The chain employs TRBV27 and TRBJ2-7, with D possibly matching TRBD1 (7 bases). Germline V gene sequence: CDR1 MNHEY, CDR2 SMNVEV (reference sequence). The CDR3 covers 14 residues. With 4 bases removed from V and 2 bases from J, the gap between germline ends came to 12 bases. Here the CDR3 DNA reads TGTGCCAGCAGTTCTCAGGGGGGTCCCTACGAGCAGTACTTC. Amino acids: CASSSQGGPYEQYF.

The J gene is TRBJ2-4, the V gene TRBV11-2; TRBD2 matches 8 bases. The germline CDR1 and CDR2 sequences are SGHAT and FQNNGV. Trimming at V came to 1 base and at J to 0 bases, leaving 5 bases not matched to a gene. The CDR3 length is 17 residues. The CDR3: CASSLGPGGIAKNIQYF. The CDR3 region has the DNA TGTGCCAGCAGCTTAGGACCGGGGGGGATAGCCAAAAACATTCAGTACTTC.

The chain links TRBV28 to TRBJ2-1; tentatively, D is TRBD2 (6 bases). Looked up from germline, CDR1 is MDHEN and CDR2 is SYDVKM. CDR3 length: 15 amino acids. Trimming removed 7 bases from V and 2 bases from J, with 15 bases in between. CDR3 bases: TGTGCCAGCAATTCCCGGGACTTAACCTACAATGAGCAGTTCTTC. Amino acid sequence: CASNSRDLTYNEQFF.

The rearrangement uses TRBV11-2 and TRBJ2-1; TRBD2 agrees at 9 bases. The CDR3 is 15 amino acids. Trimming cost V 5 bases and J 10 bases; bases outside gene matches: 12. Germline assignment: CDR1 SGHAT and CDR2 FQNNGV. CDR3 nucleotide sequence: TGTGCCAGCAGCCGACAAATAGCGGGAGAATTGGAGCAGTTCTTC. Translated: CASSRQIAGELEQFF.

Here the CDR3 reads CASSETGQPTSGNTIYF. DNA for the CDR3: TGTGCCAGCAGCGAAACGGGACAACCTACCTCTGGAAACACCATATATTTT. The chain links TRBV7-3 to TRBJ1-3; maybe TRBD1 (6 bases). Germline assignment: CDR1 SGHTA and CDR2 FQGTGA. Trimming stripped 5 bases from V and 0 bases from J, with 17 bases between. This CDR3 has 17 amino acids.

J is TRBJ2-1 and V is TRBV7-6; D perhaps matches TRBD2 (6 bases). The CDR3 is 13 residues long. Germline lookup yields CDR1 SGHVS and CDR2 FNYEAQ. Trimming cost V 1 base and J 13 bases, with 14 bases left between them. CDR3 nucleotides: TGTGCCAGCAGCTTAGGAATCCGGGACTCCCAGTTCTTC. Residues: CASSLGIRDSQFF.

This clone was seen a single time. This rearrangement joins TRBV20-1 to TRBJ2-1; no definite D call. CDR1 and CDR2 from the germline V gene are DFQATT and SNEGSKA (reference sequence). The CDR3 sequence is 11 residues long. The V end lost 5 bases, the J end lost 6 bases, and 8 bases lay between the germline ends. CDR3 sequence: CSAGSSNEQFF. The CDR3 DNA reads as TGCAGTGCTGGATCTAGCAATGAGCAGTTCTTC.

The chain employs TRBV28 and TRBJ1-4; weak D call: TRBD1 (6 bases). This CDR3 spans 16 amino acids. Trimming cost V 3 bases and J 6 bases, with 17 bases left between them. Germline V gene data show CDR1 as MDHEN and CDR2 as SYDVKM. Written as DNA, the CDR3 is TGTGCCAGCAGTTTTTACAGGGCCCGAGGGGATGAAAAACTGTTTTTT. Translating gives CASSFYRARGDEKLFF.

This clone was counted a single time. The rearrangement links TRBV5-6 to TRBJ2-7; D perhaps matches TRBD2 (6 bases). CDR3 length: 15 residues. V was cut by 4 bases and J by 2 bases, with 16 bases left in between. Germline V lookup: CDR1 SGHDT, CDR2 YYEEEE. The CDR3 DNA is TGTGCCAGCAGCCCAGCTCCCGGGAGCACCTACGAGCAGTACTTC. Its translation: CASSPAPGSTYEQYF.

The rearrangement links TRBV2 to TRBJ1-3; 8 nucleotides line up with TRBD1. CDR1 is SNHLY and CDR2 is FYNNEI in the germline V gene. The CDR3 loop spans 13 amino acids. Trimming cost V 4 bases and J 6 bases; bases outside gene matches: 2. CDR3 DNA sequence: TGTGCCAGCAGTGGGGGACAGGCAAACACCATATATTTT. Its protein is CASSGGQANTIYF.

The CDR3 nucleotides are TGCGCCAGCAGCTCCGGGGATAGCTTCTCCTACGAGCAGTACGTC. This codes for CASSSGDSFSYEQYV. The chain links TRBV5-1 to TRBJ2-7; D is perhaps TRBD2 (5 bases). Germline V gene sequence: CDR1 SGHRS, CDR2 YFSETQ. This CDR3 comprises 15 residues. V was pared by 3 bases and J by 0 bases, with 13 bases between.

The chain couples TRBV5-1 to TRBJ2-1; no firm D call. CDR1 is SGHRS, CDR2 YFSETQ, per germline. The CDR3 sequence is 16 residues long. Trimming took 0 bases from V and 1 from J, leaving 11 bases between them. CDR3 protein: CASSLGVPRSYNEQFF. CDR3 sequence (DNA): TGCGCCAGCAGCTTGGGAGTCCCCCGTTCCTACAATGAGCAGTTCTTC.

The V and J genes are TRBV19 and TRBJ1-2, with TRBD1 as a possible D gene (5 bases). This CDR3 has 14 residues. Trimming stripped 0 bases from V and 8 bases from J, with 13 bases between. Germline V CDR1 and CDR2: LNHDA, SQIVND (reference sequence). CDR3 sequence (DNA): TGTGCCAGTAGTATAGAGGCAGGGTCTGGGGGCTACACCTTC. Residues: CASSIEAGSGGYTF.

The chain joins TRBV21-1 to TRBJ2-1; the table names TRBD2, a call not compared with the DNA. TRBV21-1 is a documented pseudogene. The CDR3 is 17 amino acids. CDR3 loop: CASSLKTTGGPYNEQFF. The DNA for the CDR3 is TGTGCCAGCAGCCTCAAGACGACGGGAGGGCCCTACAATGAGCAGTTCTTC.

This clone was seen once. The rearrangement links TRBV25-1 to TRBJ2-6; the D gene is possibly TRBD1 (6 bases). Trimming removed 4 bases at V and 1 base at J, with 11 bases between. This CDR3 is 16 amino acids long. Germline V gene data show CDR1 as MGHDK and CDR2 as SYGVNS. The CDR3 sequence is CASSADRRSGANVLTF. CDR3 nucleotides: TGTGCCAGCAGTGCTGACAGGCGTTCTGGGGCCAACGTCCTGACTTTC.

The chain combines TRBV29-1 with TRBJ1-1; D not certain. The CDR3 runs to 14 residues. Germline V gene lookup returns CDR1 SQVTM and CDR2 ANQGSEA. The ends were cut back, 6 bases at V and 1 base at J, with 15 bases in the middle. The CDR3 here is CSVTRSPKNTEAFF. For the CDR3, the DNA is TGCAGCGTCACCCGGAGCCCCAAGAACACTGAAGCTTTCTTT. Full variable domain (outside the CDR3, taken from reference TRBV29-1 and TRBJ1-1): SAVISQKPSRDICQRGTSLTIQCQVDSQVTMMFWYRQQPGQSLTLIATANQGSEATYESGFVIDKFPISRPNLTFSTLTVSNMSPEDSSIYLCSVTRSPKNTEAFFGQGTRLTVV.

The V gene is TRBV6-1, the J gene TRBJ2-7; unclear D gene. The germline gives CDR1 MNHNS, CDR2 SASEGT. With 2 bases removed from V and 6 bases from J, the gap between germline ends came to 5 bases. CDR3 length equals 11 residues. The CDR3 nucleotides are TGTGCCAGCAGTGAACCCGGCGAGCAGTACTTC. Protein product: CASSEPGEQYF.

V is TRBV19 and J is TRBJ2-1, with unresolved D. Trimming cost V 7 bases and J 4 bases, with 11 bases left between them. The germline V gene encodes CDR1 LNHDA and CDR2 SQIVND (reference sequence). The CDR3 covers 13 residues. The CDR3 loop is CASNRALYNEQFF. CDR3 bases: TGTGCCAGTAATCGGGCCTTATACAATGAGCAGTTCTTC.

This rearrangement joins TRBV19 to TRBJ2-2; 8 bases agree with TRBD1. The CDR3 is made up of 15 amino acids. The germline gives CDR1 LNHDA, CDR2 SQIVND (reference sequence). After removal of 5 bases from V and 4 bases from J, the junction contained 6 bases not matched to a gene. For the CDR3, the DNA is TGTGCCAGTAGTCTTTGGACAGGGACCACCGGGGAGCTGTTTTTT. It is translated as CASSLWTGTTGELFF.

The CDR3 spells CASSLIGGNSYNEQFF. The CDR3 region has the DNA TGTGCCAGCAGCTTAATAGGGGGAAACTCCTACAATGAGCAGTTCTTC. This chain joins TRBV7-3 and TRBJ2-1, with D possibly being TRBD1 (6 bases). Trimming cost V 1 base and J 0 bases, with 10 bases left between them. Germline CDR1 and CDR2: SGHTA and FQGTGA. CDR3 length equals 16 residues.

The chain is built from TRBV28 and TRBJ2-7; possible D gene TRBD2, 5 bases. The CDR3 sequence is 12 residues long. Trimming took 3 bases from V and 6 from J, leaving 9 bases between them. Per germline, CDR1 MDHEN and CDR2 SYDVKM. CDR3 residues: CASSFPGGEQYV. The CDR3 DNA follows: TGTGCCAGCAGTTTCCCCGGAGGCGAGCAGTACGTC.